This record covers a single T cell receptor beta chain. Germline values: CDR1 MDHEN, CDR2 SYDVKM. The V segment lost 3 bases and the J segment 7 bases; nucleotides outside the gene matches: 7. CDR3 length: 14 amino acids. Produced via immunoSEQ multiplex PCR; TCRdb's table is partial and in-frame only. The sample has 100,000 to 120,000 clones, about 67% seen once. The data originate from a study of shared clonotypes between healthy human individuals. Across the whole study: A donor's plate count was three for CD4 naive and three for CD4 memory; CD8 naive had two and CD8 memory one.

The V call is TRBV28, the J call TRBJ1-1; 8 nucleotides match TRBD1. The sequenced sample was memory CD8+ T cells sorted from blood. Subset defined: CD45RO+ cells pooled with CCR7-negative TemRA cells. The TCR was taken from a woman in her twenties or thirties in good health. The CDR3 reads CASSFVQGAGEAFF. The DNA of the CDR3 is TGTGCCAGCAGTTTTGTCCAGGGGGCGGGTGAAGCTTTCTTT.